Listed below are T cell receptor beta chains from one sample, sequenced in a study of shared clonotypes between healthy human individuals. Profiling relied on immunoSEQ multiplex PCR, and the TCRdb table lists in-frame clones only, not all of them. The sample has around 2.3 million clones; under 97% are singletons. The sequencing sample was made of naive CD4+ T cells sorted from blood. These receptors originate from a man aged 18 to 30 in good health. The CDR3 runs from the conserved cysteine through the conserved F or W. A D gene is named only where the DNA matches it firmly.

v_call	d_call	j_call	cdr3_aa	cdr3_nt
TRBV19	TRBD1	TRBJ1-5	CASSTGTGIGSNQPQHF	TGTGCCAGTAGTACCGGGACAGGGATAGGGAGCAATCAGCCCCAGCATTTT
TRBV27	TRBD2	TRBJ2-7	CASSLSGLVGYEQYF	TGTGCCAGCAGTTTATCGGGACTAGTAGGGTACGAGCAGTACTTC
TRBV29-1	TRBD1	TRBJ2-7	CSATGTGGSYEQYF	TGCAGCGCCACCGGGACAGGGGGGTCCTACGAGCAGTACTTC
TRBV9	TRBD1	TRBJ2-1	CASSVAGQGYNEQFF	TGTGCCAGCAGCGTAGCGGGACAGGGCTACAATGAGCAGTTCTTC
TRBV6-1	TRBD1	TRBJ2-1	CASIDRVVTNEQFF	TGTGCCAGCATTGACAGGGTAGTTACCAATGAGCAGTTCTTC
TRBV2	-	TRBJ1-1	CASRESPVAEAFF	TGTGCCAGCAGGGAGAGTCCCGTCGCTGAAGCTTTCTTT
TRBV25-1	-	TRBJ2-7	CASSDFLPYEQYF	TGTGCCAGCAGTGACTTCTTACCCTACGAGCAGTACTTC
TRBV5-1	-	TRBJ2-2	CASSSRGPTTGVSTRELFF	TGCGCCAGCAGCTCCCGCGGGCCTACGACAGGTGTCTCCACAAGGGAGCTGTTTTTT
TRBV6-5	-	TRBJ1-1	CASRDTEAFF	TGTGCCAGCAGGGACACTGAAGCTTTCTTT
TRBV10-3	-	TRBJ1-2	CAISGGGADGYTF	TGTGCCATCAGCGGAGGAGGGGCCGACGGGTACACCTTC